The source of this T cell receptor (beta chain) is a study of beta chain features in type 1 diabetes. General study points: TCRB rearrangement may or may not be influenced by HLA type; here this remained unresolved. Cells with high TCR expression could be over-represented by cDNA sequencing. Moderate but significant shortening of TCRB CDR3s was recorded in all four CD4+ subsets from Type 1 diabetes patients.

Every isolated RNA sample was fully reverse transcribed, so sequencing captured expressed TCRB transcripts. Reads from naive, central memory and regulatory T cell samples averaged approximately 3.7 million. TCRdb's table, derived via immunoSEQ multiplex PCR, lists solely in-frame clones and lacks some. The sample yields just over 450,000 clones, approximately 30% seen once. This clone was counted only a few times. Antigen unknown. V lost 0 bases and J lost 6, with 12 bases in between. CDR3 length: 14 residues. CDR1 ENHRY and CDR2 SYGVKD come from the germline V gene. V gene TRBV10-3 combines with J gene TRBJ2-7, with a weak D call TRBD2 (6 bases). The sequenced material came from naive CD4+ T cells from blood. The sequence derives from a man aged 18 to 29 in good health. The CDR3 bases are TGTGCCATCAGTGAGTCCACTAGCTCCGGCGAGCAGTACTTC. It translates to CAISESTSSGEQYF.